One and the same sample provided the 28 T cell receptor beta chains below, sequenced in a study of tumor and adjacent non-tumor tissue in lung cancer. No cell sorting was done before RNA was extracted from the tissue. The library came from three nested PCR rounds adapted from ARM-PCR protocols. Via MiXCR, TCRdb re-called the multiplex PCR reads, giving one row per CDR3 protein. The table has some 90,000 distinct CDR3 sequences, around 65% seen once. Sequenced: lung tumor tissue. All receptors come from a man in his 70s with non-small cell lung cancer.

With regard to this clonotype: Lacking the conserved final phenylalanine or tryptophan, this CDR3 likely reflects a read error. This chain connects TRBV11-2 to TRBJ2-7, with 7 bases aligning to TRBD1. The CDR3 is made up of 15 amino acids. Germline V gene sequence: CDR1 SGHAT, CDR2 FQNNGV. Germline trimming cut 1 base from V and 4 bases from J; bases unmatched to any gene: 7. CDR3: CASSLVARGQYEQYS. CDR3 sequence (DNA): TGTGCCAGCAGCTTAGTGGCCAGGGGACAGTACGAGCAGTACTCC.

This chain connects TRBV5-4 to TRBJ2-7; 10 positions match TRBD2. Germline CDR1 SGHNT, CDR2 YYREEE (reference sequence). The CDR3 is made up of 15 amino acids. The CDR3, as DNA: TGTGACAACAGCTCCCTAAGCGGGAGGGCCTACGAGCAGTACTTC. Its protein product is CDNSSLSGRAYEQYF.

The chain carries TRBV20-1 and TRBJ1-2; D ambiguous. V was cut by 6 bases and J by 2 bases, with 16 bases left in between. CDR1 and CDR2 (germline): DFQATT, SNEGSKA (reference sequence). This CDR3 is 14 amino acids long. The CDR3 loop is CSAPASGLNYGYTF. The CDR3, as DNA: TGCAGTGCCCCTGCGAGTGGACTGAACTATGGCTACACCTTC.

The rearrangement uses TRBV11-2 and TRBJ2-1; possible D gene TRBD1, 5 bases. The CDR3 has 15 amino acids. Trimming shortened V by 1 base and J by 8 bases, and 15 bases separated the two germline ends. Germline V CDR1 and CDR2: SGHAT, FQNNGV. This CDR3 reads CASSLVLGPYDEQFF. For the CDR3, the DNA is TGTGCCAGCAGCTTAGTTCTGGGGCCATACGATGAGCAGTTCTTC.

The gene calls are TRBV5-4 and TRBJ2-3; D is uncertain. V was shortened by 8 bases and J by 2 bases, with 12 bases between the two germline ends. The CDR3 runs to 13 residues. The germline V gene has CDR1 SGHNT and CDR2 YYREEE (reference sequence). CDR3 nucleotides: TGTGCCAGAAGCGTTGAGACCACAGATACGCAGTATTTT. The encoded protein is CARSVETTDTQYF.

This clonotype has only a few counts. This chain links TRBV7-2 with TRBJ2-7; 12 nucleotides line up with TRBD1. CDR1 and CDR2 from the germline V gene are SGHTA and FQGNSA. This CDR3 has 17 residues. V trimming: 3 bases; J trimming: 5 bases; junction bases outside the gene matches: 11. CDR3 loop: CASSFRGGTGGFHEQYF. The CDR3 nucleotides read TGTGCCAGCAGCTTCAGAGGCGGGACAGGGGGCTTCCACGAGCAGTACTTC.

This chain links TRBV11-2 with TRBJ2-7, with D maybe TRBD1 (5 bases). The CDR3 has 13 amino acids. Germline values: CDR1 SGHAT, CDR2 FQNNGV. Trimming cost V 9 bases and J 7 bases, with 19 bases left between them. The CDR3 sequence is CASSIDPGYEQYF. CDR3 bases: TGTGCCAGTAGCATAGATCCAGGGTATGAGCAGTACTTC.

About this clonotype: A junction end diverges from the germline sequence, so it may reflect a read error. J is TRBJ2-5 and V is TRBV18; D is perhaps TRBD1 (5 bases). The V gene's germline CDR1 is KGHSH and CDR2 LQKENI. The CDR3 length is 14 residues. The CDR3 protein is CASSPHMGQETQHF. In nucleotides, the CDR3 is TGTGCCAGCTCACCACATATGGGGCAGGAGACCCAGCACTTC.

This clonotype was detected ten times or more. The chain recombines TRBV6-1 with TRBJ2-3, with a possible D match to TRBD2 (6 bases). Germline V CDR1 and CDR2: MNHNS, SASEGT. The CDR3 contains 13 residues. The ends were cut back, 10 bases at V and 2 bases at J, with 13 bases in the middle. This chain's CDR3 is CATAGSNTDTQYF. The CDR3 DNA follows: TGTGCCACTGCGGGGAGCAACACAGATACGCAGTATTTT.

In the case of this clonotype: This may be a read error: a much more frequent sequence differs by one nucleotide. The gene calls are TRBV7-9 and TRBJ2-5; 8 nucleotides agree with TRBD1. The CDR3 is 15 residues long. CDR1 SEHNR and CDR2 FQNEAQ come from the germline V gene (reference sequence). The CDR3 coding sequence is TGTGCCAGCAGCTTAAGGACAGGGTACCAAGAGACCCAGTGCTTC. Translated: CASSLRTGYQETQCF.

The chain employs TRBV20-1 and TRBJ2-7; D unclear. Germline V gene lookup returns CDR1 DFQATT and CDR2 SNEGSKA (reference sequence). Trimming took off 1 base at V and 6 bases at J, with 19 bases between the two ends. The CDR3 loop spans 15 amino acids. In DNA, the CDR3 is TGCAGTGCTAGAGGGGCTGCCCCCTATACGGCCGAGCAGTACTTC. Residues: CSARGAAPYTAEQYF.

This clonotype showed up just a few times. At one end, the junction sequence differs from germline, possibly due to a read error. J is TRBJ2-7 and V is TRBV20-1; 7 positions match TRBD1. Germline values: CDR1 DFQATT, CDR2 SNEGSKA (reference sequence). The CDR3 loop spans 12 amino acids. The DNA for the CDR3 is TGCAGTGCCAGGACAGGCCGCTACGAGCAGTATTTC. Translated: CSARTGRYEQYF.

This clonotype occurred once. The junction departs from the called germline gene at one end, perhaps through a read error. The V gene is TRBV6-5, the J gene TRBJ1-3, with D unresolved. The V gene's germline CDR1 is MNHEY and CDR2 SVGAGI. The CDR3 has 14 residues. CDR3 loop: CASSYDNIGNTVYF. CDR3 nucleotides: TGTGCCAGTAGTTACGATAACATTGGAAACACCGTATATTTT.

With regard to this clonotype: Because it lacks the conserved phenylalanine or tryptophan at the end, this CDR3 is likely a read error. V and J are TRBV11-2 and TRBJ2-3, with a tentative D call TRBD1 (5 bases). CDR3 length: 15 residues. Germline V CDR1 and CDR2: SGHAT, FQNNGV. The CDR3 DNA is TGTAGCAGCAGCCCCACAGGAATCCGTACTGACAGGCAGTATTCT. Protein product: CSSSPTGIRTDRQYS.

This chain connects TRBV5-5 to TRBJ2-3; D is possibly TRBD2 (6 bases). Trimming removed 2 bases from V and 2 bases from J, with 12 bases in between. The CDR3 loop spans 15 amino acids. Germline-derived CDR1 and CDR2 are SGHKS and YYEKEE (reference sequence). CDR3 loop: CASSFWGRNTDTQYF. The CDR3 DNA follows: TGTGCCAGCAGCTTCTGGGGGAGGAACACAGATACGCAGTATTTT.

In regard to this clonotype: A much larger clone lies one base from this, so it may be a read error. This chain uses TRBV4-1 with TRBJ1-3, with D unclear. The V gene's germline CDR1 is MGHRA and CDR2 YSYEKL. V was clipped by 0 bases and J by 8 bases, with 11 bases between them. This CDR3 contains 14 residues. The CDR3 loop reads CASSQEHGRDTIYF. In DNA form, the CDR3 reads TGCGCCAGCAGCCAAGAGCACGGACGAGACACCATATATTTT.

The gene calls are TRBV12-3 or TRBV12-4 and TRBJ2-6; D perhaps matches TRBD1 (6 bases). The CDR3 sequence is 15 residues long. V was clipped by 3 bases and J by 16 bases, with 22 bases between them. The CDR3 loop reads CASSFLGAGANILTF. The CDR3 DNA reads TGTGCCAGCAGTTTTCTGGGGGCTGGGGCCAACATACTGACTTTC.

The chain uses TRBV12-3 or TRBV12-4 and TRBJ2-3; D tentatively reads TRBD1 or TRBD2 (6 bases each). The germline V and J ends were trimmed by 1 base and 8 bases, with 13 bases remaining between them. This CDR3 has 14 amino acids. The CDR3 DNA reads TGTGCCAGCAGTTTAGAGGGGGGACCGGGTACGCAGTATTTT. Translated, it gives CASSLEGGPGTQYF.

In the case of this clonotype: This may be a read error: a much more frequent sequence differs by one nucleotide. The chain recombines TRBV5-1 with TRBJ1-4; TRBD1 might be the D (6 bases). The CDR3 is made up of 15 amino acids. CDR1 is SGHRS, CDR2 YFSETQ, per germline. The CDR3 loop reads CPSSTGGGAEEKLFF. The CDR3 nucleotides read TGCCCCAGCAGCACCGGTGGGGGGGCTGAAGAAAAACTGTTTTTT.

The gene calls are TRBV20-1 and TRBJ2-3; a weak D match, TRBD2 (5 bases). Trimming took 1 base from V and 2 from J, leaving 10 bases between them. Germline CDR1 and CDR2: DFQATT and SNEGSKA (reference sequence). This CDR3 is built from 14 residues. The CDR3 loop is CSARGTSPTDTQYF. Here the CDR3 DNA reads TGCAGTGCTAGAGGGACTTCACCCACAGATACGCAGTATTTT.

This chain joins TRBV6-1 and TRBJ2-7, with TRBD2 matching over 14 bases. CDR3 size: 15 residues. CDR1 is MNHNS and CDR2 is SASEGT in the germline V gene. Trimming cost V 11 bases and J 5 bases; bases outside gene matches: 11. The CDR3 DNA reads TGTGCCGCCGGGACTAGCGGGAGCCCCGTCGACGAGCAGTACTTC. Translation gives CAAGTSGSPVDEQYF.

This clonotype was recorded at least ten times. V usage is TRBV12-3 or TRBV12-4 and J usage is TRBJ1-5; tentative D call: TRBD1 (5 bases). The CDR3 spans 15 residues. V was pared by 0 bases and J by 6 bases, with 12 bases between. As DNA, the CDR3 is TGTGCCAGCAGTTTAGCAACGGGGGGATCTCAGCCCCAGCATTTT. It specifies CASSLATGGSQPQHF.

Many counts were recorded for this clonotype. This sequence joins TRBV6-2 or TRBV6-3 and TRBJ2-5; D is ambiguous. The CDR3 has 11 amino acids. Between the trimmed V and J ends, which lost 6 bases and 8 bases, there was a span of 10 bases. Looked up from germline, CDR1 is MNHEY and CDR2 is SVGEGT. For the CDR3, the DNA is TGTGCCAGCAGCCTACTCGGCACCCAGTACTTC. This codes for CASSLLGTQYF.

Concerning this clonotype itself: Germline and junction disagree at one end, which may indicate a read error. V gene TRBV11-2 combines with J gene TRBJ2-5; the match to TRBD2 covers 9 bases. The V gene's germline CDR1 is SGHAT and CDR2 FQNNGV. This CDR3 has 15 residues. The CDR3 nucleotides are TGTGCCAGCAGCTTATCTGGACTAGCGATAGAGATCCAGTACTTC. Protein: CASSLSGLAIEIQYF.

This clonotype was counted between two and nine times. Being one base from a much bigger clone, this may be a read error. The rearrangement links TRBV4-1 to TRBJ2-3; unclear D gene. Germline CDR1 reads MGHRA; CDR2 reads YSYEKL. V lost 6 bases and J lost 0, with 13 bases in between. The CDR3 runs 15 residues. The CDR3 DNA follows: TGCGCCAGCAGTCTCGACGGGTCTAGCACAGATACGCAGTATTTT. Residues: CASSLDGSSTDTQYF.

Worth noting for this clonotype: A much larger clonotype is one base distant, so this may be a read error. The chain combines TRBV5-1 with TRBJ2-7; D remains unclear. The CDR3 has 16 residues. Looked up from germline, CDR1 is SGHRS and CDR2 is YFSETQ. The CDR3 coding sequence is TGCACCAGCAGCGAGCAGCTGTCCCAAAGAGTCTCTGGGCAGTACTTC. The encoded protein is CTSSEQLSQRVSGQYF. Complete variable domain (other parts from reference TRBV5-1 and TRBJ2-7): KAGVTQTPRYLIKTRGQQVTLSCSPISGHRSVSWYQQTPGQGLQFLFEYFSETQRNKGNFPGRFSGRQFSNSRSEMNVSTLELGDSALYLCTSSEQLSQRVSGQYFGPGTRLTVT.

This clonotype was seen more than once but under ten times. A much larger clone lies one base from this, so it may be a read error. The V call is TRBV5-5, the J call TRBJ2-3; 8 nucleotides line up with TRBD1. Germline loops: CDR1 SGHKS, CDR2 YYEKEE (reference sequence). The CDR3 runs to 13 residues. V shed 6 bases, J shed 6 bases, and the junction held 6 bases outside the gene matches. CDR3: CASKDRETDTQYF. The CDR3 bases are TGTGCCAGCAAGGACAGGGAAACCGATACGCAGTATTTT.

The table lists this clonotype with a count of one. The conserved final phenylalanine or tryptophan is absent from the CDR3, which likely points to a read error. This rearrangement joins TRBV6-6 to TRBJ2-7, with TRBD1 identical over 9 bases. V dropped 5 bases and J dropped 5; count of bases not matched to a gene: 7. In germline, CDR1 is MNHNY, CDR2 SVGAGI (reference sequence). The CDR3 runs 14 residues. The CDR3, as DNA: TGTGCCAGCAGTAACCCGACAGGGGGGCACGAGCAGTACTCC. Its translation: CASSNPTGGHEQYS.